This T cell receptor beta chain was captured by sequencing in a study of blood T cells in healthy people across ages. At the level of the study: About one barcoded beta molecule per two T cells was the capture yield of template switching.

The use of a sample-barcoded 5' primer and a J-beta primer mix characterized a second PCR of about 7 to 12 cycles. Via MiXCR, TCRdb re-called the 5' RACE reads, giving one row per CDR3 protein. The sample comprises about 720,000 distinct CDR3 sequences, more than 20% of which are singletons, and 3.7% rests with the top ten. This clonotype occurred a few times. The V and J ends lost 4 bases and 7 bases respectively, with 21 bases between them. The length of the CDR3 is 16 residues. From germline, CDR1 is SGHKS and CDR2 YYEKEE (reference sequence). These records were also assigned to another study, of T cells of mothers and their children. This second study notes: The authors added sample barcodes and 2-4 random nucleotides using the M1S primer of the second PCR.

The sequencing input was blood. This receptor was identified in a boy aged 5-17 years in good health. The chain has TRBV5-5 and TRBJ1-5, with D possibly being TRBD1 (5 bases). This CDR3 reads CASSPTGTAINQPQHF. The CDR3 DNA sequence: TGTGCCAGCAGCCCGACGGGGACTGCGATCAACCAGCCCCAGCATTTT.